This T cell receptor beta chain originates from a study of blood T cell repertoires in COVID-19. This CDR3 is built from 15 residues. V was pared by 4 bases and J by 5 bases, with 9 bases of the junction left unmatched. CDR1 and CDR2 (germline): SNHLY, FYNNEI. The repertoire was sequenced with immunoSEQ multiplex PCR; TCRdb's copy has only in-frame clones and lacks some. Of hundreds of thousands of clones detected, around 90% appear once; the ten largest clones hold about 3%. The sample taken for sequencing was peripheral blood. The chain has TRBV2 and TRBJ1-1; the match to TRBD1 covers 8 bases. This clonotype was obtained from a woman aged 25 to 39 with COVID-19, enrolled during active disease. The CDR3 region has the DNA TGTGCCAGCAGTGGGACAGGGCCCCGTCGGACTGAAGCTTTCTTT. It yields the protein CASSGTGPRRTEAFF.